Listed below are T cell receptor beta chains from one sample, sequenced in a study of T cells in Graves' hyperthyroidism and ophthalmopathy. In TCRdb, the multiplex PCR reads were re-called with MiXCR into one record per CDR3 protein. Of a few hundred thousand distinct CDR3 sequences in the sample, about 14% were seen once. Specimen: blood. Every receptor here comes from a woman between 35 and 50 years old with Graves' hyperthyroidism. Each CDR3 is given with its conserved first and last residue. The D gene is left open where the match is weak. The listing skips clone size in some rows; elsewhere it reads once, few, many or a size class.

d_call	v_call	clone_size	j_call	cdr3_aa	cdr3_nt
TRBD2	TRBV11-1	many	TRBJ2-1	CASSLALGGGLAGSEQFF	TGTGCCAGCAGCTTAGCTTTAGGGGGGGGACTAGCGGGATCAGAGCAGTTCTTC
TRBD1	TRBV2	many	TRBJ2-3	CASRETGSEADTQYF	TGTGCCAGCAGAGAGACAGGGTCAGAGGCAGATACGCAGTATTTT
TRBD1	TRBV10-3	-	TRBJ1-5	CAISPGGSGNQPQHF	TGTGCCATCAGCCCAGGGGGAAGCGGCAATCAGCCCCAGCATTTT
TRBD2	TRBV3-1	-	TRBJ2-7	CASSQGTGTSGYEQYF	TGTGCCAGCAGCCAAGGGACCGGGACTAGCGGCTACGAGCAGTACTTC
TRBD2	TRBV20-1	many	TRBJ2-1	CSARIPGLAGSYNEQFF	TGCAGTGCTAGAATTCCCGGACTAGCGGGGTCATACAATGAGCAGTTCTTC
-	TRBV6-1	few	TRBJ2-5	CASSEGPEFETQYF	TGTGCCAGCAGTGAAGGGCCTGAATTTGAGACCCAGTACTTC
-	TRBV28	many	TRBJ1-5	CASSLEGGNQPQHF	TGTGCCAGCAGTTTGGAGGGCGGGAATCAGCCCCAGCATTTT
-	TRBV6-5	few	TRBJ2-2	CASSYIYTNTGELFF	TGTGCCAGCAGTTACATATATACGAACACCGGGGAGCTGTTTTTT
-	TRBV7-9	-	TRBJ1-3	CASSLAGEVTGNTIYF	TGTGCCAGCAGCTTAGCGGGGGAAGTAACTGGAAACACCATATATTTT
TRBD2	TRBV20-1	many	TRBJ2-5	CSAEDSGRAGDLTQYF	TGCAGTGCTGAGGATAGCGGGAGGGCCGGGGACCTGACCCAGTACTTC
-	TRBV5-1	few	TRBJ2-7	CASSLVGNSYEQYF	TGCGCCAGCAGCTTGGTCGGGAACTCCTACGAGCAGTACTTC
TRBD2	TRBV5-1	many	TRBJ2-7	CASSLVASGSSEQYF	TGCGCCAGCAGCTTGGTTGCTAGCGGGAGCAGCGAGCAGTACTTC
TRBD2	TRBV15	few	TRBJ2-7	CATSRGAREEGLEQYF	TGTGCCACCAGCAGAGGGGCGCGGGAGGAGGGACTCGAGCAGTACTTC
TRBD2	TRBV4-1	-	TRBJ2-1	CASKLTSGIVTSYNEQFF	TGCGCCAGCAAACTGACTAGCGGGATAGTGACGAGCTACAATGAGCAGTTCTTC
-	TRBV30	many	TRBJ2-7	CAWSRAADYEQYF	TGTGCCTGGAGTAGGGCAGCGGACTACGAGCAGTACTTC
-	TRBV15	few	TRBJ2-1	CATSREVGTYNEQFF	TGTGCCACCAGCAGAGAAGTCGGGACCTACAATGAGCAGTTCTTC
-	TRBV6-2/TRBV6-3	many	TRBJ1-2	CASRSSGRDYGYTF	TGTGCCAGCAGATCCTCGGGTAGGGACTATGGCTACACCTTC
-	TRBV28	many	TRBJ2-6	CASSSYRESGANVLTF	TGTGCCAGCAGTTCCTACAGGGAATCTGGGGCCAACGTCCTGACTTTC
-	TRBV28	many	TRBJ1-5	CASSRNIGTTQPQHF	TGTGCCAGCAGCCGTAATATCGGGACTACCCAGCCCCAGCATTTT
TRBD2	TRBV18	many	TRBJ2-5	CASSGLVEAETQYF	TGTGCCAGCTCAGGACTAGTTGAGGCAGAGACCCAGTACTTC
TRBD2	TRBV7-8	many	TRBJ2-1	CASRSGLAEIYNEQFF	TGTGCCAGCAGATCAGGACTAGCGGAGATCTACAATGAGCAGTTCTTC
TRBD2	TRBV30	many	TRBJ2-3	CAWSVNPAGGSDTQYF	TGTGCCTGGAGTGTAAACCCAGCGGGAGGCTCAGATACGCAGTATTTT
TRBD2	TRBV3-1	many	TRBJ2-3	CASSQPGLAGTNTDTQYF	TGTGCCAGCAGCCAACCGGGACTAGCGGGAACTAACACAGATACGCAGTATTTT
-	TRBV7-9	few	TRBJ1-4	CASSLVRGGPINEKLFF	TGTGCCAGCAGCTTAGTGAGGGGGGGCCCGATCAATGAAAAACTGTTTTTT
TRBD2	TRBV25-1	-	TRBJ2-1	CASSELGGSSYNEQFF	TGTGCCAGCAGTGAATTGGGCGGGAGCTCCTACAATGAGCAGTTCTTC
-	TRBV5-1	-	TRBJ2-5	CASSYGNFPRGETQYF	TGCGCCAGCAGCTATGGAAACTTTCCCCGAGGAGAGACCCAGTACTTC
-	TRBV6-1	many	TRBJ2-7	CASRTGLSSYEQYF	TGTGCCAGCAGAACCGGACTTAGCTCCTACGAGCAGTACTTC
-	TRBV12-3/TRBV12-4	few	TRBJ2-6	CASSFRSSGTFDSGANVLTF	TGTGCCAGCAGTTTCCGGTCTTCGGGGACATTTGACTCTGGGGCCAACGTCCTGACTTTC
TRBD1	TRBV29-1	-	TRBJ1-2	CSVENDRGLGYGYTF	TGCAGCGTTGAGAATGACAGGGGTCTCGGCTATGGCTACACCTTC
-	TRBV5-1	few	TRBJ1-2	CASSPVGDPTPINYGYTF	TGCGCCAGCAGCCCGGTGGGGGACCCCACACCGATTAACTATGGCTACACCTTC
-	TRBV2	many	TRBJ2-7	CASSVSTGPYEQYF	TGTGCCAGCAGTGTCAGTACAGGGCCCTACGAGCAGTACTTC
-	TRBV2	many	TRBJ2-7	CASRIRDTAGEQYF	TGTGCCAGCAGGATCCGGGACACTGCGGGGGAGCAGTACTTC
TRBD2	TRBV7-9	-	TRBJ2-5	CASSEQVGLAGRETQYF	TGTGCCAGCAGCGAACAAGTAGGACTAGCGGGAAGAGAGACCCAGTACTTC
-	TRBV24-1	many	TRBJ2-1	CATSDSPWGRPYNEQFF	TGTGCCACCAGTGATTCCCCCTGGGGAAGGCCCTACAATGAGCAGTTCTTC
-	TRBV18	many	TRBJ1-2	CASSEWAGVDYGYTF	TGTGCCAGCTCGGAGTGGGCGGGCGTTGACTATGGCTACACCTTC
TRBD2	TRBV20-1	many	TRBJ2-1	CSARLAGVYEQFF	TGCAGTGCTAGGTTAGCGGGAGTCTATGAGCAGTTCTTC
TRBD1	TRBV30	-	TRBJ1-2	CAWKAGGDYGYTF	TGTGCCTGGAAAGCAGGGGGCGACTATGGCTACACCTTC
TRBD2	TRBV6-2/TRBV6-3	many	TRBJ2-5	CASSYSTSGRPKASQRETQYF	TGTGCCAGCAGTTACTCGACTAGCGGGAGGCCCAAAGCCTCCCAACGGGAGACCCAGTACTTC
-	TRBV3-1	many	TRBJ2-3	CASSQSQGPDTQYF	TGTGCCAGCAGCCAGAGTCAGGGGCCAGATACGCAGTATTTT
-	TRBV20-1	-	TRBJ1-1	CSAWLNTEAFF	TGCAGTGCTTGGCTGAACACTGAAGCTTTCTTT
-	TRBV20-1	-	TRBJ1-2	CSARGMGGLAGYTF	TGCAGTGCTAGAGGGATGGGTGGATTGGCTGGCTACACCTTC